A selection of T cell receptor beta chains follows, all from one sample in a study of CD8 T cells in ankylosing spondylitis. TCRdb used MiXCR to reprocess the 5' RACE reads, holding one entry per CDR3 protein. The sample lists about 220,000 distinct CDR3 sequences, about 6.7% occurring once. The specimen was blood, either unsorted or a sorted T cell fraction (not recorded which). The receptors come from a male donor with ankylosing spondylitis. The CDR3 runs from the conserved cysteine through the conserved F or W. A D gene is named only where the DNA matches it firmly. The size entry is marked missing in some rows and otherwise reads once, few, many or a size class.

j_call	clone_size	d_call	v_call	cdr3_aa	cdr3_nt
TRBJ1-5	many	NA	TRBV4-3	CASSQESRGDQPQHF	TGCGCCAGCAGCCAAGAGAGTAGGGGGGATCAGCCCCAGCATTTT
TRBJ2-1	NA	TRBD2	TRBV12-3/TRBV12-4	CASSILAGVRNEQFF	TGTGCCAGCAGTATACTAGCGGGAGTGAGGAATGAGCAGTTCTTC
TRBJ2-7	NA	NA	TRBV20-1	CSARGGYEQYF	TGCAGTGCCCGGGGTGGCTACGAGCAGTACTTC
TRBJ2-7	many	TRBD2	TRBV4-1	CASSQSPLATYEQYF	TGCGCCAGCAGCCAATCGCCACTAGCGACGTACGAGCAGTACTTC
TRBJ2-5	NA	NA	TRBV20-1	CSTWTFGGEAQYF	TGCAGTACGTGGACTTTCGGGGGAGAGGCCCAGTACTTC
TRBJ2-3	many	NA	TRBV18	CASSPVTSTDTQYF	TGTGCCAGCTCACCCGTCACATCCACAGATACGCAGTATTTT
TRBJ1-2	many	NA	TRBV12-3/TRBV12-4	CASRLRGFYGYTF	TGTGCCAGCAGGCTACGGGGGTTCTATGGCTACACCTTC
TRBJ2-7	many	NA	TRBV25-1	CASSGPNSYEQYF	TGTGCCAGCAGTGGGCCAAATTCGTACGAGCAGTACTTC
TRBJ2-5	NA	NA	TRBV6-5	CASSWTRPRGQETQYF	TGTGCCAGCAGTTGGACGCGACCCCGTGGGCAGGAGACCCAGTACTTC
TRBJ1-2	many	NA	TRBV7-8	CASSLVGGRLTYGYTF	TGTGCCAGCAGCTTAGTTGGAGGGAGACTGACCTATGGCTACACCTTC
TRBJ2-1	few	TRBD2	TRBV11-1	CASSLALREGLVNEQFF	TGTGCCAGCAGCTTAGCGCTGCGGGAGGGCCTAGTCAATGAGCAGTTCTTC
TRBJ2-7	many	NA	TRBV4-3	CASSLSRGALYEQYF	TGCGCCAGCAGCTTGTCGAGGGGAGCTCTCTACGAGCAGTACTTC
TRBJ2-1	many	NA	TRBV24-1	CATTAQGKYNEQFF	TGTGCCACCACAGCCCAGGGGAAGTACAATGAGCAGTTCTTC
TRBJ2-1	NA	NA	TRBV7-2	CAIAPGTTKGNEQFF	TGTGCCATCGCCCCCGGGACAACAAAGGGGAATGAGCAGTTCTTC
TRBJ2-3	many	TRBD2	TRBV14	CASSPHPGLAGATDTQYF	TGTGCCAGCAGCCCCCATCCGGGACTAGCGGGAGCAACAGATACGCAGTATTTT
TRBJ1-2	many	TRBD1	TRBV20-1	CSARDWDRGRGGGYTF	TGCAGTGCTAGAGATTGGGACAGGGGGCGCGGAGGTGGCTACACCTTC
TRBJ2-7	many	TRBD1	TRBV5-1	CASSLGARPGQGMYEQYF	TGCGCCAGCAGCCTGGGGGCGCGACCGGGACAGGGGATGTACGAGCAGTACTTC
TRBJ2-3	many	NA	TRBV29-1	CSVSGGRSFTDTQYF	TGCAGCGTTTCTGGAGGTAGAAGCTTCACAGATACGCAGTATTTT
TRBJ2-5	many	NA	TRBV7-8	CASRGGTETQYF	TGTGCCAGCAGGGGGGGAACCGAGACCCAGTACTTC
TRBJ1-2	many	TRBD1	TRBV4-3	CASSQEGQGRRNYGYTF	TGCGCCAGCAGCCAAGAGGGACAGGGAAGGAGGAACTATGGCTACACCTTC
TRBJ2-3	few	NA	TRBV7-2	CASSPYRASTDTQYF	TGTGCCAGCAGCCCGTACAGGGCAAGCACAGATACGCAGTATTTT
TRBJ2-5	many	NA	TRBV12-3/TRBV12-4	CASSLWQSFQETQYF	TGTGCCAGCAGTTTGTGGCAGAGTTTCCAAGAGACCCAGTACTTC
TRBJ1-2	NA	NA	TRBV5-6	CASSLYLGEQANYGYTF	TGTGCCAGCAGCCTCTACCTTGGGGAGCAAGCTAACTATGGCTACACCTTC
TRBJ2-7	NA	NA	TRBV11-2	CASSLTGDREDEQYF	TGTGCCAGCAGCCTAACGGGAGACAGGGAAGACGAGCAGTACTTC
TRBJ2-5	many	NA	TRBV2	CASNSLQRTLETQYF	TGTGCCAGCAATTCCTTACAGAGAACGTTAGAGACCCAGTACTTC
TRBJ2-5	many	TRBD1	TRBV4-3	CASSLTGTGYQETQYF	TGCGCCAGCAGCCTTACCGGGACAGGGTACCAAGAGACCCAGTACTTC
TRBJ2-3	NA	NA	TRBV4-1	CASSPTGHVAADTQYF	TGCGCCAGCAGCCCTACGGGACACGTGGCGGCAGATACGCAGTATTTT
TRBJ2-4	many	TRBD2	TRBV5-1	CASSKTSGRAGNIQYF	TGCGCCAGCAGCAAGACTAGCGGGAGGGCGGGGAACATTCAGTACTTC
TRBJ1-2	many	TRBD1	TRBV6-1	CASTRSMTGKRGYTF	TGTGCCAGCACGCGGTCTATGACAGGGAAACGCGGCTACACCTTC
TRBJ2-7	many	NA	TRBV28	CASSSPRSGSYEQYF	TGTGCCAGCAGTTCCCCTCGATCCGGCTCCTACGAGCAGTACTTC
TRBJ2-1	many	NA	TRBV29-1	CSVEESPGQQYNEQFF	TGCAGCGTTGAAGAGTCACCGGGACAACAATACAATGAGCAGTTCTTC
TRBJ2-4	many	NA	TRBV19	CASSTHPGRDLAKNIQYF	TGTGCCAGTAGTACGCATCCGGGACGGGACCTAGCCAAAAACATTCAGTACTTC
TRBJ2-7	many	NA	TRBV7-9	CASSFESYEQYF	TGTGCCAGCAGCTTTGAGAGCTACGAGCAGTACTTC
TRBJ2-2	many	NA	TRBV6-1	CASSASPGQSTGELFF	TGTGCCAGCAGCGCAAGCCCTGGACAGTCCACCGGGGAGCTGTTTTTT
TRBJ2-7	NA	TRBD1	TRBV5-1	CAIPEQGTLELEQYF	TGCGCCATCCCAGAACAGGGGACCCTCGAGCTCGAGCAGTACTTC
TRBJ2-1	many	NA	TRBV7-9	CASSSPRGSYNEQFF	TGTGCCAGCAGCTCCCCCAGGGGATCCTACAATGAGCAGTTCTTC
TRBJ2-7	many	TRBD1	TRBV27	CASSGTGRSYEQYF	TGTGCCAGCAGTGGGACAGGGCGTTCCTACGAGCAGTACTTC
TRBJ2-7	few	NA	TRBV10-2	CASSVSMTTGEQYF	TGCGCCAGCAGTGTTAGTATGACAACGGGAGAGCAGTACTTC
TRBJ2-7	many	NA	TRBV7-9	CASSLNLYEQYF	TGTGCCAGCAGCTTAAACCTATACGAGCAGTACTTC
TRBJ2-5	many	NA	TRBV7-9	CASHSPGEAQETQYF	TGTGCCAGCCACTCCCCGGGGGAGGCCCAAGAGACCCAGTACTTC
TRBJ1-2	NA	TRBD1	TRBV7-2	CASSLASGGHGYTF	TGTGCCAGCAGCTTAGCGTCAGGGGGCCATGGCTACACCTTC
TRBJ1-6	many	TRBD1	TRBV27	CASTSGTGVNSPLHF	TGTGCCAGCACCTCCGGGACAGGGGTTAATTCACCCCTCCACTTT
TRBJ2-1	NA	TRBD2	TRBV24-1	CATASAGGYNEQFF	TGTGCCACCGCCTCAGCGGGAGGTTACAATGAGCAGTTCTTC
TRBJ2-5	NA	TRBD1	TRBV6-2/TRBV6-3	CASSAGGYWGETQYF	TGTGCCAGCAGTGCAGGGGGATATTGGGGAGAGACCCAGTACTTC
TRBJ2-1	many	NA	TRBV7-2	CASSLANYEQFF	TGTGCCAGCAGCTTAGCGAACTATGAGCAGTTCTTC